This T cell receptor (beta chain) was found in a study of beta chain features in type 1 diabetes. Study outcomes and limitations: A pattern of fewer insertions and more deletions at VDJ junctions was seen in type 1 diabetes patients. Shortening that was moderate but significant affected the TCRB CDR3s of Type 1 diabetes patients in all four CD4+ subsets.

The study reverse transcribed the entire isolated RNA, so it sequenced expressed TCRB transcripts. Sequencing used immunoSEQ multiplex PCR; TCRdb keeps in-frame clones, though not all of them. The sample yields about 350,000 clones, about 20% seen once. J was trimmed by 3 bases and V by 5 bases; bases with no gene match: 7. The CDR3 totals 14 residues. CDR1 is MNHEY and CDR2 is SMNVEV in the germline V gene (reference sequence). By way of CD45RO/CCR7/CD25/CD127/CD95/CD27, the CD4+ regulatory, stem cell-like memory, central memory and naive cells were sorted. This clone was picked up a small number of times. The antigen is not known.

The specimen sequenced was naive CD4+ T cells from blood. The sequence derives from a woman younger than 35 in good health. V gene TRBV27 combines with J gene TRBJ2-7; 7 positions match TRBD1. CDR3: CASSQQTGSYEQYF. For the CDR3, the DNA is TGTGCCAGCAGTCAACAGACAGGGAGCTACGAGCAGTACTTC.